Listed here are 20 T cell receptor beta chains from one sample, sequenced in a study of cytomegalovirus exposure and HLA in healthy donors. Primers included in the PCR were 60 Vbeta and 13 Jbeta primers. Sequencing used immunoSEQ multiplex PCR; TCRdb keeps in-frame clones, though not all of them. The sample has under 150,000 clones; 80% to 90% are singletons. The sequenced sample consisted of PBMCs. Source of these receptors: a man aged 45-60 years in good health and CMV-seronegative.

CDR3 protein: CATSRHGQAEQHTF. The CDR3 DNA reads TGTGCCACCAGCAGGCATGGACAGGCGGAACAGCACACCTTC. This chain links TRBV15 with TRBJ1-2; the match to TRBD1 covers 7 bases. The CDR3 has 14 amino acids. CDR1 is LNHNV and CDR2 is YYDKDF in the germline V gene (reference sequence). The ends lost 3 bases at V and 12 bases at J; junction bases unmatched: 13. The variable domain in full, with the rest retrieved from reference TRBV15 and TRBJ1-2, is DAMVIQNPRYQVTQFGKPVTLSCSQTLNHNVMYWYQQKSSQAPKLLFHYYDKDFNNEADTPDNFQSRRPNTSFCFLDIRSPGLGDTAMYLCATSRHGQAEQHTFGSGTRLTVV.

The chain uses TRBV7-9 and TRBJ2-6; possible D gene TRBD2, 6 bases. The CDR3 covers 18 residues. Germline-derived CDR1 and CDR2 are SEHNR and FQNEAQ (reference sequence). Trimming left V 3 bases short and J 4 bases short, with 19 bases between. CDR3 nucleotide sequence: TGTGCCAGCAGCTTCCCCGGGACTCCTGGGCCCGGGGCCAACGTCCTGACTTTC. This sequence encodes CASSFPGTPGPGANVLTF.

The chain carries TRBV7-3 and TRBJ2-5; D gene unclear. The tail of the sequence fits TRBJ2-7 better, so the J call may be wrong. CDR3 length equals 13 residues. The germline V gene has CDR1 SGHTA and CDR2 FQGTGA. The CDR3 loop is CASSLSPSYEQYF. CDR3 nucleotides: TGTGCCAGCAGCTTATCACCATCCTACGAGCAGTACTTC.

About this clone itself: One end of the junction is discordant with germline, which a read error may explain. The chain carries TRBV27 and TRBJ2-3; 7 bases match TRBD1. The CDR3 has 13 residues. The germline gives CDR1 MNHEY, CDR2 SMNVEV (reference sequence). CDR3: CASTLQGSDTQYF. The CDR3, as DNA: TGTGCCAGCACTTTACAGGGGTCCGATACGCAGTATTTT.

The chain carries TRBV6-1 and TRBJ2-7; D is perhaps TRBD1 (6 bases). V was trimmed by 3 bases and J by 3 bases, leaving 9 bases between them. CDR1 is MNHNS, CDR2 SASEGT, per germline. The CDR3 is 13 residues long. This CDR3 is CASSDWDNYEQYF. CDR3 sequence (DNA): TGTGCCAGCAGTGATTGGGACAACTACGAGCAGTACTTC.

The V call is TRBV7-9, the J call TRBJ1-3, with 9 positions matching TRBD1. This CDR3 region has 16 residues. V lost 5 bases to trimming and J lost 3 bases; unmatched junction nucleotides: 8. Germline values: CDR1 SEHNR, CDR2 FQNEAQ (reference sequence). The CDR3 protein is CASSAQDRGYGNTIYF. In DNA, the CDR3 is TGTGCCAGCAGCGCCCAGGACAGGGGCTATGGAAACACCATATATTTT.

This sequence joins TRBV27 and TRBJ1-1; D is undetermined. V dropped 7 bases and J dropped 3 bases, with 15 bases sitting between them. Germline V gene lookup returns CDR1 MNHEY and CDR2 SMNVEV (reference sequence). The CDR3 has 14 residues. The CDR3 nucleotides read TGTGCCAGCACTCTAAGGGCGAGGGACACTGAAGCTTTCTTT. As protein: CASTLRARDTEAFF.

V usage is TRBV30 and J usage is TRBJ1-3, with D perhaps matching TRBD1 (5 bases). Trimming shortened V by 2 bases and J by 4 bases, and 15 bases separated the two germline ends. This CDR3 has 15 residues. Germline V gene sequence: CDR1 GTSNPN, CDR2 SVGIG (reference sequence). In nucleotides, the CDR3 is TGTGCCTGGAGTTCACGGGGGGTCGGGGGAAACACCATATATTTT. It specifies CAWSSRGVGGNTIYF.

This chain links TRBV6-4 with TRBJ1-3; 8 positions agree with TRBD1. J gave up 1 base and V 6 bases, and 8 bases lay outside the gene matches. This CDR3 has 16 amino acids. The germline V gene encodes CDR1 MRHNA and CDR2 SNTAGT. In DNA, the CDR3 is TGTGCCAGCAGGGACGACGACAGGGGATCTGGAAACACCATATATTTT. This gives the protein CASRDDDRGSGNTIYF.

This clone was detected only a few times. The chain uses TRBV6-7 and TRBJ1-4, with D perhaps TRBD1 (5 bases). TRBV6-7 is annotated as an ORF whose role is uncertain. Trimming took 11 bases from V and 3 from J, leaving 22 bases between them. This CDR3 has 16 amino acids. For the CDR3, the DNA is TGTGCCCGCGGGGGAACACGCACCCCGCCTAATGAAAAACTGTTTTTT. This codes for CARGGTRTPPNEKLFF.

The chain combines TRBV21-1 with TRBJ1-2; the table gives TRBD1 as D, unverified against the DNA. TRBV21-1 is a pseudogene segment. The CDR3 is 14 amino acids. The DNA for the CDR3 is TGTGCCAGCAGCAACCCCCCAGGGTCGAATGGCTACACCTTC. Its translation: CASSNPPGSNGYTF.

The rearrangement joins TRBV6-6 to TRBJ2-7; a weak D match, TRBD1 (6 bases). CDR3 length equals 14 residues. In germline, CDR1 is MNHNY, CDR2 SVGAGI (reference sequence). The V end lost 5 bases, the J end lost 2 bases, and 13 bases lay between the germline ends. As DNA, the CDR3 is TGTGCCAGCAGTGACCGGGACACCACCTACGAGCAGTACTTC. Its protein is CASSDRDTTYEQYF.

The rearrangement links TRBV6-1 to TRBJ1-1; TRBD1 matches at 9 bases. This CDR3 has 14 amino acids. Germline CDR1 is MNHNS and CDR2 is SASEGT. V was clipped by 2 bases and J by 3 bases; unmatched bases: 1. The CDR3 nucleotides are TGTGCCAGCAGTGAAACAGGGGGCTACACTGAAGCTTTCTTT. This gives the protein CASSETGGYTEAFF.

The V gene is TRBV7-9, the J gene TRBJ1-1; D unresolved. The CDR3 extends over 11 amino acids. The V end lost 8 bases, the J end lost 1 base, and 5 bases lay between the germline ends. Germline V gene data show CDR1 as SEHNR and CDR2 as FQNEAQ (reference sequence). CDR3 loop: CASSGNTEAFF. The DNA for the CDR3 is TGTGCCAGCTCGGGGAACACTGAAGCTTTCTTT.

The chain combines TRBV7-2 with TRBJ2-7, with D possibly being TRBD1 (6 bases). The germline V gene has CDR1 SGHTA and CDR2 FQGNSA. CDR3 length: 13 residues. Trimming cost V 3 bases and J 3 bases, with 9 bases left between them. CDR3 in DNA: TGTGCCAGCAGCTTCGGACAGCTCTACGAGCAGTACTTC. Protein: CASSFGQLYEQYF.

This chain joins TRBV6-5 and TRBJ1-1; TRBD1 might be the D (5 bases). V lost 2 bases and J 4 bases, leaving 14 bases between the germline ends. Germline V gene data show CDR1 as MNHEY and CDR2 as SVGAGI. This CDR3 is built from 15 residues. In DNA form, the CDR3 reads TGTGCCAGCAGTTACGATCGCAGGGTTGCCACTGAAGCTTTCTTT. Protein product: CASSYDRRVATEAFF.

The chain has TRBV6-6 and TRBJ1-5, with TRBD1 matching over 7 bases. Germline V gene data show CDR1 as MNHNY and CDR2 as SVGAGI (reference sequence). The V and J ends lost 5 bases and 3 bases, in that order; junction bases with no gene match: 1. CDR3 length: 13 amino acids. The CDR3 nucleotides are TGTGCCAGCAGTGGACAGGCCAATCAGCCCCAGCATTTT. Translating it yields CASSGQANQPQHF.

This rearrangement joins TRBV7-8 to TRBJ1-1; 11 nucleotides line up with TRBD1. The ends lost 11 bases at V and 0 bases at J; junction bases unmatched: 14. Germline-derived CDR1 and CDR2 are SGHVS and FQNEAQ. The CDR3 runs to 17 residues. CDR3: CASSGTGGMKMNTEAFF. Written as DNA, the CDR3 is TGTGCCTCCTCGGGGACAGGGGGTATGAAAATGAACACTGAAGCTTTCTTT.

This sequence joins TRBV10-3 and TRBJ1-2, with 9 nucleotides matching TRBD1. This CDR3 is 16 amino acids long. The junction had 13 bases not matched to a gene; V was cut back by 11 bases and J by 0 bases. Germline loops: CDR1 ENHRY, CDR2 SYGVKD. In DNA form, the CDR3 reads TGTGCCTCTTTAGCCGGGACAGGGTTGACTAACTATGGCTACACCTTC. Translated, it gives CASLAGTGLTNYGYTF.

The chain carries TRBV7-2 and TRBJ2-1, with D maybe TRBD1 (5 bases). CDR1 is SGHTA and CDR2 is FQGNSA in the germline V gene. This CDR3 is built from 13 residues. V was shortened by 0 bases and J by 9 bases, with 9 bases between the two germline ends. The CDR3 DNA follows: TGTGCCAGCAGCTTAGCGGTTGACAGTGAGCAGTTCTTC. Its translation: CASSLAVDSEQFF.